This T cell receptor beta chain emerged from a study of blood T cell repertoires in COVID-19. The wider study: Samples taken during acute and convalescent COVID-19 were collected in the United States, Italy and Spain.

CDR1 and CDR2 (germline): LGHDT, YNNKEL (reference sequence). Trimming at V came to 5 bases and at J to 2 bases, leaving 3 bases not matched to a gene. The CDR3 has 14 amino acids. This clone has just one count. In the original analysis: Reference gene primers were amplified, and this amplification served to estimate nucleated cell counts. Repertoires were generated with immunoSEQ multiplex PCR, while TCRdb's copy carries only in-frame clones and drops some. The V and J calls and clone size are taken from that table; D and trimming were inferred from the DNA. The sample has under 200,000 clones; 88% are singletons.

This chain connects TRBV3-1 (or the pseudogene TRBV3-2) to TRBJ1-2; 9 positions agree with TRBD1. This sequence originates from a man between 18 and 35 years old with active or convalescent COVID-19. The specimen sequenced was peripheral blood. CDR3 region: CASSGGTGNYGYTF. For the CDR3, the DNA is TGTGCCAGCAGCGGAGGGACAGGGAACTATGGCTACACCTTC.